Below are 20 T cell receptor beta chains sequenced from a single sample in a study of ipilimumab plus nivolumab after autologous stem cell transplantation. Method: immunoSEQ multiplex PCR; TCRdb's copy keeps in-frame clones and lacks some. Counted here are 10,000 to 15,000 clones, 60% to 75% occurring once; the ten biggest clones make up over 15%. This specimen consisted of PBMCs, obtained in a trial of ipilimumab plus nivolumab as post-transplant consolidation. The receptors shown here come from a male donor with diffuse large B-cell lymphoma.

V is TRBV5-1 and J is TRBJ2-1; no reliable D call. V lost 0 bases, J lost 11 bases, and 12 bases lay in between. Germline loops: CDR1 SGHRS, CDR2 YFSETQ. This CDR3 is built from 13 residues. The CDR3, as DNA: TGCGCCAGCAGCTTGGAAGGACGGATAAAGCAGTTCTTC. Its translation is CASSLEGRIKQFF.

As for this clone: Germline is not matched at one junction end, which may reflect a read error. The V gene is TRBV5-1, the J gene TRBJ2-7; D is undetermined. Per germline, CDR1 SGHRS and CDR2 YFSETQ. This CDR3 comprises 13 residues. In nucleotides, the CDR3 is TGTGCCAGCAGCTGGACCTACTCCTACGAGCAGTACTTC. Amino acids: CASSWTYSYEQYF.

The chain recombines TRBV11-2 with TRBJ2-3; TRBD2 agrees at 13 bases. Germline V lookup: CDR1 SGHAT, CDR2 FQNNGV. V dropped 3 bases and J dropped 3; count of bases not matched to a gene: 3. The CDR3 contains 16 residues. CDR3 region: CASSFGLAGATDTQYF. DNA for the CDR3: TGTGCCAGCAGCTTTGGACTAGCGGGGGCTACAGATACGCAGTATTTT.

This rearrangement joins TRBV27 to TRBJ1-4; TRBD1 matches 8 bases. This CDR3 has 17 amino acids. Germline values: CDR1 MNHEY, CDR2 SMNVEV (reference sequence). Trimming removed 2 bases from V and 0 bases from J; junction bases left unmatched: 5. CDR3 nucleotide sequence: TGTGCCAGCAGTTTAAGCCAGGGGGCTGCAACTAATGAAAAACTGTTTTTT. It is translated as CASSLSQGAATNEKLFF.

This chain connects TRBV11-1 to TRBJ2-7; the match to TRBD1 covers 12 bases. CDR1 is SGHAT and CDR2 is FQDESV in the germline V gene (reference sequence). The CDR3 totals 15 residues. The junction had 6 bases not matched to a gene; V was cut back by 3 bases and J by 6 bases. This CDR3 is CASSFWSGQGAEQYF. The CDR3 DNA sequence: TGTGCCAGCAGCTTCTGGTCGGGACAGGGGGCCGAGCAGTACTTC.

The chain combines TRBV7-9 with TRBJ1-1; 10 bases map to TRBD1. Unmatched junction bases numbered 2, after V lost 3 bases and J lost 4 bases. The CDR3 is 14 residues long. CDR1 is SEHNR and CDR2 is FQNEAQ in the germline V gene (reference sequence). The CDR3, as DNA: TGTGCCAGCAGCTTGGGACAGGGGATCACTGAAGCTTTCTTT. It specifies CASSLGQGITEAFF.

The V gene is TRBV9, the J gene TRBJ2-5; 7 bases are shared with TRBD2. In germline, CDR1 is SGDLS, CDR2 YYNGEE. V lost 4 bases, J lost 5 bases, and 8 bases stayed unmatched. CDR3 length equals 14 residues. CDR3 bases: TGTGCCAGCAGCCAAACTAGCGTTGGGGAGACCCAGTACTTC. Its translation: CASSQTSVGETQYF.

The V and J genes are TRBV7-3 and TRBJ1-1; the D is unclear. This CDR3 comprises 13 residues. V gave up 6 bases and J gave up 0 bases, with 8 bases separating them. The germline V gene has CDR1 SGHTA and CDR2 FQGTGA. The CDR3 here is CASSLQLNTEAFF. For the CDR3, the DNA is TGTGCCAGCAGTCTACAGCTGAACACTGAAGCTTTCTTT.

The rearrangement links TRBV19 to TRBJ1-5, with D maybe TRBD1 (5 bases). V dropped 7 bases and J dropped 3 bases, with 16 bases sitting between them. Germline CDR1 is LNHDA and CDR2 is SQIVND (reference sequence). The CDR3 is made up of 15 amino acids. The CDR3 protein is CASTSGVQFNQPQHF. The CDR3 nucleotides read TGTGCCAGTACATCGGGGGTACAGTTCAATCAGCCCCAGCATTTT.

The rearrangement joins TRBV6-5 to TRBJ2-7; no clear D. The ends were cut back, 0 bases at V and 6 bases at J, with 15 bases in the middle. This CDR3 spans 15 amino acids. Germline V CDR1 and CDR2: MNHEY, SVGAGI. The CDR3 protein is CASSYSSGYLSEQYF. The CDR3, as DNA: TGTGCCAGCAGTTACTCATCTGGATACCTCTCCGAGCAGTACTTC.

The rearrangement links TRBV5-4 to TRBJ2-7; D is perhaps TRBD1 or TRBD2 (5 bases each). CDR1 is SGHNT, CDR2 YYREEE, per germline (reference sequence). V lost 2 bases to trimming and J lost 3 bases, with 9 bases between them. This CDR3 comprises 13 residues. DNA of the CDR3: TGTGCCAGCAGCTTAGGGGACGGCTACGAGCAGTACTTC. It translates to CASSLGDGYEQYF. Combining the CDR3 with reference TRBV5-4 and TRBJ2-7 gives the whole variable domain ETGVTQSPTHLIKTRGQQVTLRCSSQSGHNTVSWYQQALGQGPQFIFQYYREEENGRGNFPPRFSGLQFPNYSSELNVNALELDDSALYLCASSLGDGYEQYFGPGTRLTVT.

CDR3 nucleotides: TGTGCCATCAGCGAGCAGGGGAGAGAGCAGTACTTC. It is translated as CAISEQGREQYF. The rearrangement joins TRBV10-3 to TRBJ2-7; tentative D call: TRBD1 (6 bases). Germline V CDR1 and CDR2: ENHRY, SYGVKD. The CDR3 has 12 residues. The germline V and J ends were trimmed by 6 bases and 7 bases, with 13 bases remaining between them.

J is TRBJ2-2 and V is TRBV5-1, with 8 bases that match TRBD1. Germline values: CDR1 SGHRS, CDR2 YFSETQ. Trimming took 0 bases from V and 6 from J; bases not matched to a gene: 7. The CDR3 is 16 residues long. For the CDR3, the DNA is TGCGCCAGCAGCTTGGGGACAGGGCGAGGGCCCGGGGAGCTGTTTTTT. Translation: CASSLGTGRGPGELFF.

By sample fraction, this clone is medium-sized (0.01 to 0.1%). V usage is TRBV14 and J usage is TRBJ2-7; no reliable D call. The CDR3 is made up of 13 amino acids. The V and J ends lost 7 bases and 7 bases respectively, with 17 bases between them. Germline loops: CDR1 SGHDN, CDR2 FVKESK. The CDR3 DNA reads TGTGCCAGCACCCCGACACCGAATAGAGAGCAGTACTTC. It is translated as CASTPTPNREQYF. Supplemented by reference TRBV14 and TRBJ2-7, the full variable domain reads EAGVTQFPSHSVIEKGQTVTLRCDPISGHDNLYWYRRVMGKEIKFLLHFVKESKQDESGMPNNRFLAERTGGTYSTLKVQPAELEDSGVYFCASTPTPNREQYFGPGTRLTVT.

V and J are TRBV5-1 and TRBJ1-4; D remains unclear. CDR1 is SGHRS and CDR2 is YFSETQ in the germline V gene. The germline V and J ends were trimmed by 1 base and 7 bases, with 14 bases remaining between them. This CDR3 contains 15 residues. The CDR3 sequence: CASSLMSGGSEKLFF. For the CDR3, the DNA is TGCGCCAGCAGCTTGATGTCAGGCGGGAGTGAAAAACTGTTTTTT.

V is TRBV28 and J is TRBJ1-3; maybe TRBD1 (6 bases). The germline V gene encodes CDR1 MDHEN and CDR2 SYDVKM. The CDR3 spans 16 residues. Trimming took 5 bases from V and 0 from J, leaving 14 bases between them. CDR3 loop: CASSLPQGNSGNTIYF. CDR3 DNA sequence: TGTGCCAGCAGTCTGCCACAGGGCAACTCTGGAAACACCATATATTTT.

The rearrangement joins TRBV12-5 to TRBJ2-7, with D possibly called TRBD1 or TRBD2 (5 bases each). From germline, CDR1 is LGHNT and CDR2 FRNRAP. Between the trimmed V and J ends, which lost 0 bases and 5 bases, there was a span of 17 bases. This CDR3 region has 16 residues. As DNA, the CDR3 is TGTGCTAGTGGTTTGGTACTAGGTCAGGGTCGGCACGAGCAGTACTTC. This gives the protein CASGLVLGQGRHEQYF.

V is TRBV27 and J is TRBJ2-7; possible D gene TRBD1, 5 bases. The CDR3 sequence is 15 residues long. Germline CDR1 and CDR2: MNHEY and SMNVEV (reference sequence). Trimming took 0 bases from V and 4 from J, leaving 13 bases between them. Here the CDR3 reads CASSLSHPRVYEQYF. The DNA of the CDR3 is TGTGCCAGCAGTTTATCACACCCCAGGGTTTACGAGCAGTACTTC.

The CDR3 protein is CAWTEDRGRGYTF. As DNA, the CDR3 is TGTGCCTGGACCGAGGACAGGGGACGTGGCTACACCTTC. The V gene is TRBV30, the J gene TRBJ1-2; 9 nucleotides agree with TRBD1. V trimming: 4 bases; J trimming: 7 bases; junction bases outside the gene matches: 7. CDR3 length equals 13 residues. CDR1 GTSNPN and CDR2 SVGIG come from the germline V gene (reference sequence). The variable domain in full, with the rest retrieved from reference TRBV30 and TRBJ1-2, is SQTIHQWPATLVQPVGSPLSLECTVEGTSNPNLYWYRQAAGRGLQLLFYSVGIGQISSEVPQNLSASRPQDRQFILSSKKLLLSDSGFYLCAWTEDRGRGYTFGSGTRLTVV.

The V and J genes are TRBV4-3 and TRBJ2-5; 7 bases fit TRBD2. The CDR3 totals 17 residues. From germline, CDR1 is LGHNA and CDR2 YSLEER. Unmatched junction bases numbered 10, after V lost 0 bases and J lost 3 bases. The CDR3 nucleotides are TGCGCCAGCAGCCAAGATATGGATAGGACTAGTGAAGAGACCCAGTACTTC. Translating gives CASSQDMDRTSEETQYF.